This is a list of T cell receptor beta chains from one sample in a study of blood T cell repertoires in COVID-19. The protocol was immunoSEQ multiplex PCR, while the TCRdb copy is restricted to in-frame clones and leaves out a portion. The sample has around 190,000 clones; about 88% are singletons. Sequenced: peripheral blood. The origin of the receptors is a woman aged 80 or over with acute or convalescent COVID-19. Each CDR3 is given with its conserved first and last residue. Each record gives: D gene, J gene, V gene, clone size, CDR3 DNA, CDR3 protein. D genes are given only for firm matches. A clone size is listed for some rows: how often the clone was seen (once, few, many), or a class if it is expanded.

TRBD2 | TRBJ2-5 | TRBV9 | few | TGTGCCAGCAGCGTGGGTCTAGCGGGAGCACAGGAGACCCAGTACTTC | CASSVGLAGAQETQYF
- | TRBJ1-4 | TRBV5-1 | - | TGCGCCAGCAGCTTTGGCGGCGAGCCCGCCGGGAAACTGTTTTTT | CASSFGGEPAGKLFF
- | TRBJ1-3 | TRBV3-1/TRBV3-2 | - | TGTGCCAGCAGCCAAGATCCGGGTTTTGGAAACACCATATATTTT | CASSQDPGFGNTIYF
- | TRBJ2-7 | TRBV27 | - | TGTGCCAGCAGACTGGCGGGGGAGCAGTACTTC | CASRLAGEQYF
TRBD2 | TRBJ2-3 | TRBV5-1 | - | TGCGCCAGCAGCTTGCCGACTAGCGGGAGCACAGATACGCAGTATTTT | CASSLPTSGSTDTQYF
- | TRBJ1-3 | TRBV5-1 | - | TGCGCCAGCAGCTTGGTCGGCAGGGAAGAAAACACCATATATTTT | CASSLVGREENTIYF
- | TRBJ2-3 | TRBV7-2 | - | TGTGCCAGCAGCAGGGGGGGGAAGGGACCAGATACGCAGTATTTT | CASSRGGKGPDTQYF
TRBD2 | TRBJ2-1 | TRBV7-6 | - | TGTGCCAGCAGCTTAATGCGGGAGGGCCGGTACAATGAGCAGTTCTTC | CASSLMREGRYNEQFF
TRBD2 | TRBJ2-7 | TRBV5-4 | once | TGTGCCAGCAGCTTGGGTCGGGGGGGCCCGGGATACGAGCAGTACTTC | CASSLGRGGPGYEQYF
- | TRBJ2-1 | TRBV9 | - | TGTGCCAGCAGCGTAGGCGATAGCTCCTACAATGAGCAGTTCTTC | CASSVGDSSYNEQFF
TRBD2 | TRBJ2-1 | TRBV27 | - | TGTGCCAGCAGCACCGGGACTAGCGGGATTGAGCAGTTCTTC | CASSTGTSGIEQFF
TRBD1 | TRBJ2-5 | TRBV18 | - | TGTGCCAGCTCACTTGACAGGGGCTGGAGGGCCCAGTACTTC | CASSLDRGWRAQYF
- | TRBJ1-1 | TRBV28 | - | TGTGCCAGCAGTCTGGAGTACACTGAAGCTTTCTTT | CASSLEYTEAFF
- | TRBJ1-2 | TRBV7-2 | few | TGTGCCAGCAGCCCGTTAAGGGGTTATGGCTACACCTTC | CASSPLRGYGYTF
- | TRBJ2-1 | TRBV5-1 | - | TGCGCCAGCAGCCAAACCGGTGGCTATTACTACGATGAGCAGTTCTTC | CASSQTGGYYYDEQFF
- | TRBJ1-1 | TRBV15 | - | TGTGCCACCAGCAGAGTCCCTTTCACTGAAGCTTTCTTT | CATSRVPFTEAFF
TRBD1 | TRBJ2-5 | TRBV5-1 | - | TGCGCCAGCAGCCCGGACAGGGCCGACCAAGAGACCCAGTACTTC | CASSPDRADQETQYF
- | TRBJ2-5 | TRBV29-1 | - | TGCAGCGTTGAATATGTCGGGGGATGGACCCAGTACTTC | CSVEYVGGWTQYF
TRBD1 | TRBJ1-2 | TRBV28 | - | TGTGCCAGCTGGACAGGAGCGGGCTACACCTTC | CASWTGAGYTF
TRBD1 | TRBJ1-6 | TRBV5-1 | - | TGCGCCAGCAGCGACGGGACAGTGAGCTCCTATAATTCACCCCTCCACTTT | CASSDGTVSSYNSPLHF
- | TRBJ2-7 | TRBV28 | once | TGTGCCAGCAGCGAGACCTACGAGCAGTACTTC | CASSETYEQYF
TRBD1 | TRBJ2-1 | TRBV7-6 | - | TGTGCCAGCAGCCCTCTCGGCAGGGGGCTATACAATGAGCAGTTCTTC | CASSPLGRGLYNEQFF
TRBD2 | TRBJ2-7 | TRBV5-1 | - | TGCGCCAGCAGCTCAGGACTAGCGGGGGGCGAGCAGTACTTC | CASSSGLAGGEQYF
- | TRBJ2-1 | TRBV6-6 | - | TGTGCCAGCAGCCTACAGGGAACGCGTAATGAGCAGTTCTTC | CASSLQGTRNEQFF
- | TRBJ1-3 | TRBV4-2 | - | TGTGCCAGCAGCCGAGCAACAGGTGCTGGAAACACCATATATTTT | CASSRATGAGNTIYF
TRBD2 | TRBJ2-1 | TRBV14 | - | TGTGCCAGCAGCCAAGATCAGTCTAGCGGGAGGCGGAATGAGCAGTTCTTC | CASSQDQSSGRRNEQFF
- | TRBJ2-1 | TRBV19 | - | TGTGCCAGTAGCGGGCGGGGGCCCAATGAGCAGTTCTTC | CASSGRGPNEQFF
- | TRBJ1-1 | TRBV27 | - | TGTGCCAGCAGTTCTCGACAGGTCCTGAGCACTGAAGCTTTCTTT | CASSSRQVLSTEAFF